This T cell receptor beta chain stems from a study of siplizumab effects on memory and regulatory T cells. In germline, CDR1 is SGHRS, CDR2 YFSETQ. V lost 5 bases, J lost 3 bases, and 5 bases lay in between. The CDR3 runs to 12 residues. Sequencing used immunoSEQ multiplex PCR; TCRdb keeps in-frame clones, though not all of them. The sample lists some 100,000 clones; 94% were seen once. Whole-study results and caveats: Siplizumab significantly lowered the alloreactive sequences that could be traced to unstimulated CD4+ memory cells.

This clone was found once. Antigen: not known. This clonotype was sampled from a human donor in good health. The sample consisted of Tregs sorted from blood. The chain uses TRBV5-1 and TRBJ2-2; possibly TRBD1 or TRBD2 for D (5 bases each). In DNA form, the CDR3 reads TGCGCCAGCAGGGGGGACACCGGGGAGCTGTTTTTT. It encodes CASRGDTGELFF.